The T cell receptor (beta chain) described here comes from a study of cytomegalovirus exposure and HLA in healthy donors. Background on the study: Tens of millions of unique TCRs from HLA-typed donors were held in an early data release. The Caucasian-associated ancestry cluster held 65% to 85% of under 450 genotyped donors. The study's findings and limits: Presence/absence analyses treated sequencing depth as roughly uniform across donors. For cytomegalovirus status, the classifier reportedly gave diagnoses with high specificity and sensitivity.

CDR1 is SGDLS, CDR2 YYNGEE, per germline. This CDR3 is built from 15 residues. V trimming: 3 bases; J trimming: 1 base; junction bases outside the gene matches: 4. In regard to this clone: Antigen unknown.

Vbeta (60) and Jbeta (13) primers were used in the PCR. Assay used: immunoSEQ multiplex PCR; TCRdb lists only in-frame clones, some missing. Found here are around 210,000 clones, approximately 81% of them singletons; the top ten hold around 0.23%. Sequenced material: PBMCs. The receptor was isolated from a girl aged 2 to 9 in good health and CMV-seronegative. This sequence joins TRBV9 and TRBJ2-3, with 8 nucleotides matching TRBD2. This chain's CDR3 is CASSAERGRTDTQYF. For the CDR3, the DNA is TGTGCCAGCAGCGCAGAGCGGGGGCGCACAGATACGCAGTATTTT.